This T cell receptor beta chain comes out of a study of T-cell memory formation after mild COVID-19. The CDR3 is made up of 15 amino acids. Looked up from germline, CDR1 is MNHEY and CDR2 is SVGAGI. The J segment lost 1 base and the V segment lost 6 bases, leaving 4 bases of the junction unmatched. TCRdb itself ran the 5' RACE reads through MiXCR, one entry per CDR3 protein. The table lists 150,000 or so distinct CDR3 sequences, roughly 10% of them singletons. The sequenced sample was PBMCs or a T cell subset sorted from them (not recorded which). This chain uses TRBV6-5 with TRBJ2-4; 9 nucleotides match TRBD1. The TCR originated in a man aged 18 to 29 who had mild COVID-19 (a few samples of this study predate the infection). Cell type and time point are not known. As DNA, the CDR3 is TGTGCCAGCAGGGGACAGGGCCGGGCCAAAAACATTCAGTACTTC. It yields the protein CASRGQGRAKNIQYF.